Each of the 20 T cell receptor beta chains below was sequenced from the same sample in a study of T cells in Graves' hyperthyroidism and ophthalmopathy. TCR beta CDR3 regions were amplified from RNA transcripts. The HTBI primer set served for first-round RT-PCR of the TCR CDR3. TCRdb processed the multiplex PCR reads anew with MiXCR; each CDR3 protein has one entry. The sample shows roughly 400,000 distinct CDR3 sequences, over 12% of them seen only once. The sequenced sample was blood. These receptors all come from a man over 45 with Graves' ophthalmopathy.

The chain's CDR3 is CASSYDRGNTEAFF. DNA for the CDR3: TGTGCCAGCTCATACGACAGGGGAAACACTGAAGCTTTCTTT. The V and J genes are TRBV18 and TRBJ1-1, with 8 bases matching TRBD1. V shed 5 bases, J shed 2 bases, and the junction held 4 bases outside the gene matches. The V gene's germline CDR1 is KGHSH and CDR2 LQKENI. This CDR3 is 14 amino acids long.

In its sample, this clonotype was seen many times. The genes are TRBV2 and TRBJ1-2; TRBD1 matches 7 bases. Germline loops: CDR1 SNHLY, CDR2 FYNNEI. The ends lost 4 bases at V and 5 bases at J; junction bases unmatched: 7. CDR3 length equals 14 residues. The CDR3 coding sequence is TGTGCCAGCAGTGCGGATCAGGGGGGATATGGCTACACCTTC. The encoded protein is CASSADQGGYGYTF.

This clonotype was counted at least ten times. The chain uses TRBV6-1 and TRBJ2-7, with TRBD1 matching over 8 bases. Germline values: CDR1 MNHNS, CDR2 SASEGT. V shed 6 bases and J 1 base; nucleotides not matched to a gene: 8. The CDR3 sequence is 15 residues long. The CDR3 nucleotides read TGTGCCAGCAGCGACAGGGGCGGAAAATCCTACGAGCAGTACTTC. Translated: CASSDRGGKSYEQYF.

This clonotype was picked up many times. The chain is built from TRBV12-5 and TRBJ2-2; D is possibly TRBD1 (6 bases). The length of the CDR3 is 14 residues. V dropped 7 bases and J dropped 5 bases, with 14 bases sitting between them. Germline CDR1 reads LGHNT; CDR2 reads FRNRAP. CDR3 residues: CASAMNTGTGELFF. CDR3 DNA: TGTGCTAGTGCCATGAATACAGGGACCGGGGAGCTGTTTTTT.

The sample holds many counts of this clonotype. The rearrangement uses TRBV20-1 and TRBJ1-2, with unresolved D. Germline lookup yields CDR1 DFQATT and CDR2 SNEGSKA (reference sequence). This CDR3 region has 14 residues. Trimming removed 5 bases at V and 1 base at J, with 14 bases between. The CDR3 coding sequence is TGCAGTGCTGCTCACTACGGATATAACTATGGCTACACCTTC. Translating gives CSAAHYGYNYGYTF.

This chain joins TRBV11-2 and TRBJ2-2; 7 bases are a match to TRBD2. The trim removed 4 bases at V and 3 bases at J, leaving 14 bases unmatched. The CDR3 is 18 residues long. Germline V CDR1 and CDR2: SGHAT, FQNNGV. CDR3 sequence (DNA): TGTGCCAGCAGCTGGCCGAGTTTTTCGGGAGGAGACACCGGGGAGCTGTTTTTT. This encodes CASSWPSFSGGDTGELFF.

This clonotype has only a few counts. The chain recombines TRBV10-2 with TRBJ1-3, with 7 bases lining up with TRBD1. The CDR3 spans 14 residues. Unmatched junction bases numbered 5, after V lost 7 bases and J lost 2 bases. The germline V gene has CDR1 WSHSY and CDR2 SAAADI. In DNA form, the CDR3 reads TGCGCCAGCACCGGGACAGAAGCTGGAAACACCATATATTTT. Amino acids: CASTGTEAGNTIYF.

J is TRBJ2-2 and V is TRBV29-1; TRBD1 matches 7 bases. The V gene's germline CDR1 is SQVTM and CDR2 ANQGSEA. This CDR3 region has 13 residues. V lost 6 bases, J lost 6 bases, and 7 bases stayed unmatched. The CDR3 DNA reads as TGCAGCGTGAGAGACAGGGACGCCGGGGAGCTGTTTTTT. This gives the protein CSVRDRDAGELFF.

The DNA for the CDR3 is TGTGCCAGCAGCTCGCGGGAGGGGCTCACTGAAGCTTTCTTT. It is translated as CASSSREGLTEAFF. This rearrangement joins TRBV7-8 to TRBJ1-1; maybe TRBD1 (5 bases). With 4 bases removed from V and 4 bases from J, the gap between germline ends came to 13 bases. The CDR3 covers 14 residues. Germline V gene data show CDR1 as SGHVS and CDR2 as FQNEAQ.

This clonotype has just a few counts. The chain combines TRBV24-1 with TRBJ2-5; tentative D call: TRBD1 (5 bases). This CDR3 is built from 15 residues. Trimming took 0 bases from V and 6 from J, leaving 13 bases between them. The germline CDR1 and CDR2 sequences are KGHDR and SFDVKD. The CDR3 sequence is CATSDLDSFGQTQYF. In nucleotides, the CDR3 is TGTGCCACCAGTGATTTGGACAGTTTCGGCCAGACCCAGTACTTC.

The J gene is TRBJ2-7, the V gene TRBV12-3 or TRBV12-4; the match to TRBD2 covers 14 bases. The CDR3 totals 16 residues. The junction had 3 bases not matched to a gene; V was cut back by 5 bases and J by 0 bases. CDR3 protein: CASSGLAGGRSYEQYF. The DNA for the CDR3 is TGTGCCAGCAGTGGACTAGCGGGAGGCCGCTCCTACGAGCAGTACTTC.

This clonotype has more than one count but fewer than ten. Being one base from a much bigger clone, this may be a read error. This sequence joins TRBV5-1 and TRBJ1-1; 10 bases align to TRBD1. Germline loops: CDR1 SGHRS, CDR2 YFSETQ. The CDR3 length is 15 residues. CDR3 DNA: TGCGCCAGCAGCGTGACAGGGGGCCTGAACACTGACGCTTTCTTT. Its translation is CASSVTGGLNTDAFF.

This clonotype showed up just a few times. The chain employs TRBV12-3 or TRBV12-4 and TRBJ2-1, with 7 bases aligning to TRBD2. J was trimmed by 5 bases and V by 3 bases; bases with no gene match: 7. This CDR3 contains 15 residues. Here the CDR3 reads CASSFAGARHNEQFF. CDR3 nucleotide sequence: TGTGCCAGCAGTTTTGCGGGAGCCCGACACAATGAGCAGTTCTTC.

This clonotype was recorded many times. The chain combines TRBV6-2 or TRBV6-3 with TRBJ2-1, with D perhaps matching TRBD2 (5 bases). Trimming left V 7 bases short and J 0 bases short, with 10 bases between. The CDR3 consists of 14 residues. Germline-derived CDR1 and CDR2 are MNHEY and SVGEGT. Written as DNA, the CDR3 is TGTGCCAGCATGAAACTAGTCTCCTACAATGAGCAGTTCTTC. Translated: CASMKLVSYNEQFF.

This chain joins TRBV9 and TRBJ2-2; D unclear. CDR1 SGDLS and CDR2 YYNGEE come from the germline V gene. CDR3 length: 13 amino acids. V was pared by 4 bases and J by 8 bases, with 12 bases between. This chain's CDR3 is CASSHSEGGELFF. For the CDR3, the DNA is TGTGCCAGCAGCCACAGTGAAGGAGGGGAGCTGTTTTTT.

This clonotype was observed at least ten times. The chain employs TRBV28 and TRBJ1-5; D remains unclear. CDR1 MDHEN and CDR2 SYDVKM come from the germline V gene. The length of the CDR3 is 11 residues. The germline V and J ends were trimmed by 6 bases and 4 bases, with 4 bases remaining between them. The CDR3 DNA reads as TGTGCCAGCAGGTCAAATCAGCCCCAGCATTTT. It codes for CASRSNQPQHF.

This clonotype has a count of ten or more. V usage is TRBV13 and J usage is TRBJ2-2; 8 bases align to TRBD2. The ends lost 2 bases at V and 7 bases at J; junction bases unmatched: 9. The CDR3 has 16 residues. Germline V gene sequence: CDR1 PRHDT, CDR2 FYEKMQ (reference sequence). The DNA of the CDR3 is TGTGCCAGCAGCTTAATAGCGGGATTGATGAACGGGGAGCTGTTTTTT. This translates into CASSLIAGLMNGELFF.

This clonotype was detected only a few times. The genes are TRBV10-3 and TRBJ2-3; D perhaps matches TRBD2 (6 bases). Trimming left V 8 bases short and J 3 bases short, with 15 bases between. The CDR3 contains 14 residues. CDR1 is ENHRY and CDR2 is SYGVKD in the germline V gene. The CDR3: CAIPASGRTDTQYF. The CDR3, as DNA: TGTGCCATCCCGGCCAGCGGGCGAACAGATACGCAGTATTTT.

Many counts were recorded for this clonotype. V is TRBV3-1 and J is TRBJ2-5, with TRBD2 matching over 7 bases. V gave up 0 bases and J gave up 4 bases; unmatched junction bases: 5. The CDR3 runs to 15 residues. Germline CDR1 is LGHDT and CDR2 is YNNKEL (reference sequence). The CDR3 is CASSQEREWSETQYF. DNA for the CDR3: TGTGCCAGCAGCCAAGAGCGGGAGTGGTCAGAGACCCAGTACTTC.

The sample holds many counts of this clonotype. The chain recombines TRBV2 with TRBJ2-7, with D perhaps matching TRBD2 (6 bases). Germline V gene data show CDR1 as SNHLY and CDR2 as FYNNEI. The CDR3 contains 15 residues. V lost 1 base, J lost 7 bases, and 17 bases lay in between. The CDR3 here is CASSEEAPGVGEQYF. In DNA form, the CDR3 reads TGTGCCAGCAGTGAAGAAGCCCCGGGGGTCGGGGAGCAGTACTTC.